The clone carrying this TCR beta chain is labeled as large. Its target is not known. Sequencing used cDNA as its template, made by extracting RNA and reverse transcribing it. Sequencing used immunoSEQ multiplex PCR; TCRdb keeps in-frame clones, though not all of them. Of 12,000 or so clones listed, 60% are singletons. The sample comes from a study of CD8+ T cells in alopecia areata. Looking at the study overall: Treatment of the treated patients consisted of oral tofacitinib, 5 to 10 mg twice daily. Findings and limits, study-wide: Sequences from scalp samples also cover resident alphabeta T cells of normal skin. Unlike in mice, where it was clearer, TCR sharing across patients was less clear, possibly HLA-related. Affected lesional scalp, above all in alopecia totalis/universalis, was more clonal than normal scalp.

The CDR3 is 15 residues long. V shed 2 bases and J 1 base; nucleotides not matched to a gene: 5. Germline CDR1 and CDR2: SGHNT and YYREEE (reference sequence). Individuals with alopecia areata gave both lesional scalp punch biopsies and peripheral blood for collection. This receptor was identified in a human donor with alopecia areata. Sequenced material: skin. V and J are TRBV5-4 and TRBJ2-5; 7 positions match TRBD1. CDR3 amino acids: CASSFQSGGQETQYF. The CDR3, as DNA: TGTGCCAGCAGCTTCCAGTCAGGGGGCCAAGAGACCCAGTACTTC.